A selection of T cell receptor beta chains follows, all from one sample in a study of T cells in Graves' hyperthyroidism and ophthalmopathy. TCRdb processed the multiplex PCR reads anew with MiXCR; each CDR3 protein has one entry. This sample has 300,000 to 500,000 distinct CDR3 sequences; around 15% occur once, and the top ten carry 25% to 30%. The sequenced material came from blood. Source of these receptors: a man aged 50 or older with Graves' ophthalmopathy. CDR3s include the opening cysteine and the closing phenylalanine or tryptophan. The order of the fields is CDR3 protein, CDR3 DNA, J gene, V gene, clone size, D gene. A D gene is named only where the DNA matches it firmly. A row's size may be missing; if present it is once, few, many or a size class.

cdr3_aa: CASSGRSEAFF
cdr3_nt: TGTGCCAGCTCAGGACGGTCTGAAGCTTTCTTT
j_call: TRBJ1-1
v_call: TRBV18
clone_size: many
d_call: .

cdr3_aa: CASSWDGSGSHTDTQYF
cdr3_nt: TGTGCCAGCAGTTGGGACGGGAGCGGGAGCCACACAGATACGCAGTATTTT
j_call: TRBJ2-3
v_call: TRBV27
clone_size: many
d_call: TRBD2

cdr3_aa: CASSLRGHTEAFF
cdr3_nt: TGTGCCAGCAGCTTGAGGGGGCACACTGAAGCTTTCTTT
j_call: TRBJ1-1
v_call: TRBV27
clone_size: many
d_call: TRBD1

cdr3_aa: CASSWDARTDTQYF
cdr3_nt: TGTGCCAGCAGCTGGGACGCCCGCACAGATACGCAGTATTTT
j_call: TRBJ2-3
v_call: TRBV5-4
clone_size: few
d_call: .

cdr3_aa: CASTGVPYYGYTF
cdr3_nt: TGTGCCAGCACCGGCGTCCCCTACTATGGCTACACCTTC
j_call: TRBJ1-2
v_call: TRBV3-1
clone_size: many
d_call: .

cdr3_aa: CAADRESQPQHF
cdr3_nt: TGTGCCGCAGACAGGGAGAGTCAGCCCCAGCATTTT
j_call: TRBJ1-5
v_call: TRBV6-1
clone_size: .
d_call: TRBD1

cdr3_aa: CASSDLLAGPTDTQYF
cdr3_nt: TGTGCCAGCAGTGATCTACTAGCGGGACCCACAGATACGCAGTATTTT
j_call: TRBJ2-3
v_call: TRBV6-1
clone_size: .
d_call: TRBD2

cdr3_aa: CAISPTGSTDTQYF
cdr3_nt: TGTGCCATCAGTCCTACCGGATCCACAGATACGCAGTATTTT
j_call: TRBJ2-3
v_call: TRBV10-3
clone_size: .
d_call: .

cdr3_aa: CSARTGTDSYNEQFF
cdr3_nt: TGCAGTGCTAGAACCGGGACGGACTCCTACAATGAGCAGTTCTTC
j_call: TRBJ2-1
v_call: TRBV20-1
clone_size: many
d_call: .

cdr3_aa: CASSGYRGGDRSSYEQYF
cdr3_nt: TGTGCCAGCAGTGGATACAGGGGGGGGGACAGGAGCTCCTACGAGCAGTACTTC
j_call: TRBJ2-7
v_call: TRBV6-1
clone_size: .
d_call: .

cdr3_aa: CASSRLAGDKTGELFF
cdr3_nt: TGTGCCAGTAGTCGACTAGCGGGAGATAAAACCGGGGAGCTGTTTTTT
j_call: TRBJ2-2
v_call: TRBV19
clone_size: few
d_call: TRBD2

cdr3_aa: CASRTGTGVNEQYF
cdr3_nt: TGTGCCAGCAGAACCGGGACAGGGGTTAACGAGCAGTACTTC
j_call: TRBJ2-7
v_call: TRBV12-3/TRBV12-4
clone_size: many
d_call: TRBD1

cdr3_aa: CASAKAGGPWEQYF
cdr3_nt: TGTGCCAGCGCAAAAGCGGGAGGGCCTTGGGAGCAGTACTTC
j_call: TRBJ2-7
v_call: TRBV27
clone_size: many
d_call: TRBD2

cdr3_aa: CAWSAGGSQPQHF
cdr3_nt: TGTGCCTGGAGTGCAGGGGGGAGTCAGCCCCAGCATTTT
j_call: TRBJ1-5
v_call: TRBV30
clone_size: many
d_call: TRBD1

cdr3_aa: CASTGANVLTF
cdr3_nt: TGTGCCAGCACTGGGGCCAACGTCCTGACTTTC
j_call: TRBJ2-6
v_call: TRBV9
clone_size: many
d_call: .

cdr3_aa: CASSEAPRASYEQYF
cdr3_nt: TGTGCCAGCAGTGAAGCCCCCCGCGCTTCCTACGAGCAGTACTTC
j_call: TRBJ2-7
v_call: TRBV6-1
clone_size: many
d_call: .

cdr3_aa: CASSQEENGLSGNTIYF
cdr3_nt: TGTGCCAGCAGCCAAGAAGAGAACGGCCTCTCTGGAAACACCATATATTTT
j_call: TRBJ1-3
v_call: TRBV4-2
clone_size: .
d_call: .

cdr3_aa: CASSQVGRGLGTEAFF
cdr3_nt: TGTGCCAGCAGCCAAGTGGGACGGGGGCTGGGGACTGAAGCTTTCTTT
j_call: TRBJ1-1
v_call: TRBV3-1
clone_size: many
d_call: .

cdr3_aa: CASTRSTNEKLFF
cdr3_nt: TGTGCCAGTACCAGGTCAACTAATGAAAAACTGTTTTTT
j_call: TRBJ1-4
v_call: TRBV19
clone_size: .
d_call: .

cdr3_aa: CASSRGPYGYTF
cdr3_nt: TGTGCCAGCAGTAGGGGTCCCTATGGCTACACCTTC
j_call: TRBJ1-2
v_call: TRBV28
clone_size: many
d_call: .

cdr3_aa: CASSPGQINEQFF
cdr3_nt: TGTGCCAGCAGCCCCGGACAAATCAATGAGCAGTTCTTC
j_call: TRBJ2-1
v_call: TRBV4-2
clone_size: many
d_call: .

cdr3_aa: CAISESRRTYEQYF
cdr3_nt: TGTGCCATCAGTGAGTCGAGGAGGACCTACGAGCAGTACTTC
j_call: TRBJ2-7
v_call: TRBV10-3
clone_size: few
d_call: .

cdr3_aa: CASSPPGRASYNEQFF
cdr3_nt: TGTGCCAGCTCACCACCTGGCAGGGCTTCCTACAATGAGCAGTTCTTC
j_call: TRBJ2-1
v_call: TRBV18
clone_size: many
d_call: .

cdr3_aa: CASSGTAGTGRFGAYEQYF
cdr3_nt: TGTGCCAGCAGCGGAACCGCCGGGACAGGGAGATTTGGCGCCTACGAGCAGTACTTC
j_call: TRBJ2-7
v_call: TRBV13
clone_size: many
d_call: TRBD1

cdr3_aa: CASSYSNPRGDPFSNQPQHF
cdr3_nt: TGTGCCAGCAGTTACTCGAATCCCAGGGGGGACCCCTTTAGCAATCAGCCCCAGCATTTT
j_call: TRBJ1-5
v_call: TRBV6-2/TRBV6-3
clone_size: few
d_call: TRBD1

cdr3_aa: CAWSVGASSEQYF
cdr3_nt: TGTGCCTGGAGTGTGGGGGCTTCGAGTGAGCAGTACTTC
j_call: TRBJ2-7
v_call: TRBV30
clone_size: few
d_call: .

cdr3_aa: CASSPTGTAEHNEQFF
cdr3_nt: TGTGCCAGCTCACCGACCGGGACGGCTGAACACAATGAGCAGTTCTTC
j_call: TRBJ2-1
v_call: TRBV18
clone_size: many
d_call: .

cdr3_aa: CAISDRDRGLGQPQHF
cdr3_nt: TGTGCCATCAGTGACCGGGACAGGGGGCTGGGGCAGCCCCAGCATTTT
j_call: TRBJ1-5
v_call: TRBV10-3
clone_size: few
d_call: TRBD1

cdr3_aa: CATSTQGAYEQYF
cdr3_nt: TGTGCCACCAGTACACAGGGGGCCTACGAGCAGTACTTC
j_call: TRBJ2-7
v_call: TRBV24-1
clone_size: many
d_call: TRBD1

cdr3_aa: CATSGSGLAGGDEQFF
cdr3_nt: TGTGCCACCAGTGGATCTGGACTAGCGGGAGGGGATGAGCAGTTCTTC
j_call: TRBJ2-1
v_call: TRBV24-1
clone_size: few
d_call: TRBD2

cdr3_aa: CASRGVRGADGYTF
cdr3_nt: TGTGCCAGCAGGGGGGTTCGAGGGGCTGATGGCTACACCTTC
j_call: TRBJ1-2
v_call: TRBV2
clone_size: .
d_call: .

cdr3_aa: CASSYGAGGSYNEQFF
cdr3_nt: TGTGCCAGCAGTTACGGGGCGGGCGGCTCCTACAATGAGCAGTTCTTC
j_call: TRBJ2-1
v_call: TRBV6-6
clone_size: many
d_call: .